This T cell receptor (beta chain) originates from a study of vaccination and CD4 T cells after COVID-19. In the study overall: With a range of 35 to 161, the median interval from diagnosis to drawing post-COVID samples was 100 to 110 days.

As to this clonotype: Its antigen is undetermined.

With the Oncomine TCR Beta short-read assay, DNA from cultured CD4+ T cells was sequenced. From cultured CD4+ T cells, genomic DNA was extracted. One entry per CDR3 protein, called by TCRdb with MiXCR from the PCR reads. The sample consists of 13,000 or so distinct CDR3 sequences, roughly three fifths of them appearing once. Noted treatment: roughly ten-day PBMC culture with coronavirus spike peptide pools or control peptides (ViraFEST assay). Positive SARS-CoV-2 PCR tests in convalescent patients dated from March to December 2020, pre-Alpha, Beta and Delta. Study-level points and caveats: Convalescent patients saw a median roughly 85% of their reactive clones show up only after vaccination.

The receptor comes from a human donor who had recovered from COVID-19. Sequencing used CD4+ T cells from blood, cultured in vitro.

CDR3 DNA sequence: TGTGCCAGCAGTTTAGGGGGGTCCCTCACAGATACGCAGTATTTT. Translating it yields CASSLGGSLTDTQYF. The V gene is TRBV12-3 or TRBV12-4, the J gene TRBJ2-3; D is perhaps TRBD1 or TRBD2 (5 bases each). V shed 1 base and J shed 2 bases, with 10 bases lying between them. The CDR3 is 15 amino acids.